The 7 T cell receptor beta chains below all came from one sample that was sequenced in a study of metastatic and nonmetastatic thyroid tumors. Thyroid surgery was preceded by no treatment in any patient. Using MiXCR, TCRdb reanalyzed the PCR reads. The table has around 28,000 clones, 10% to 15% seen once. Source material: blood. All receptors derive from a female donor with papillary thyroid cancer or a benign thyroid nodule (not recorded which). Some clones in this sample may be carry-over from other donors' samples.

V usage is TRBV5-1 and J usage is TRBJ2-3, with TRBD2 matching over 7 bases. The CDR3 runs 14 residues. CDR1 is SGHRS, CDR2 YFSETQ, per germline. V trimming: 6 bases; J trimming: 7 bases; junction bases outside the gene matches: 11. The CDR3 is CASTLAGRTYTQYF. For the CDR3, the DNA is TGCGCCAGCACCTTAGCCGGGAGGACGTATACGCAGTATTTT.

This clone was seen at least ten times. The chain joins TRBV2 to TRBJ1-6; 8 bases are shared with TRBD1. The CDR3 is 14 residues long. In germline, CDR1 is SNHLY, CDR2 FYNNEI. V was clipped by 5 bases and J by 8 bases; unmatched bases: 5. The CDR3: CASSNTGGYSPLHF. The CDR3 nucleotides are TGTGCCAGCAGTAACACAGGGGGTTATTCACCCCTCCACTTT.

This clone occurred many times. The chain joins TRBV19 to TRBJ1-1; tentative D call: TRBD1 (5 bases). This CDR3 region has 13 residues. V lost 4 bases and J lost 1, with 7 bases in between. Germline-derived CDR1 and CDR2 are LNHDA and SQIVND (reference sequence). CDR3 DNA: TGTGCCAGTAGTAAGACAGCGAACACTGAAGCTTTCTTT. Residues: CASSKTANTEAFF.

In its sample, this clone was seen many times. The chain joins TRBV6-1 to TRBJ2-2, with 8 bases that match TRBD2. Germline V gene data show CDR1 as MNHNS and CDR2 as SASEGT. V gave up 6 bases and J gave up 2 bases; unmatched junction bases: 8. The CDR3 consists of 16 residues. CDR3 sequence: CASRSPLAGNTGELFF. The DNA for the CDR3 is TGTGCCAGCAGATCGCCCTTAGCGGGAAACACCGGGGAGCTGTTTTTT.

The chain combines TRBV5-1 with TRBJ2-7; no reliable D call. This CDR3 contains 14 residues. The germline V gene has CDR1 SGHRS and CDR2 YFSETQ. V was cut by 1 base and J by 1 base, with 9 bases left in between. The CDR3 DNA follows: TGCGCCAGCAGCTTGACTACAGCTTCCTACGAGCAGTACTTC. Translating gives CASSLTTASYEQYF.

In its sample, this clone was seen many times. This rearrangement joins TRBV27 to TRBJ1-4, with D hard to call. Germline V gene sequence: CDR1 MNHEY, CDR2 SMNVEV (reference sequence). The CDR3 has 14 residues. V lost 6 bases to trimming and J lost 8 bases, with 16 bases between them. The CDR3 loop is CASSPRAAPEKLFF. The CDR3 nucleotides are TGTGCCAGCAGCCCGCGGGCGGCGCCCGAAAAACTGTTTTTT.

This clone was counted many times. The chain combines TRBV3-1 with TRBJ1-4; 7 bases agree with TRBD1. The CDR3 runs to 17 residues. V was pared by 1 base and J by 4 bases, with 9 bases of the junction left unmatched. The germline V gene encodes CDR1 LGHDT and CDR2 YNNKEL (reference sequence). The CDR3 is CASSQGRTGRVNEKLFF. The CDR3 DNA is TGTGCCAGCAGCCAAGGACGGACAGGCCGGGTTAATGAAAAACTGTTTTTT.